This T cell receptor (beta chain) derives from a study of patients and donors after allogeneic stem cell transplantation. TCRdb reprocessed the RT-PCR reads via MiXCR and lists one record per CDR3 protein. The table lists approximately 160,000 distinct CDR3 sequences, 24% of them singletons, with 25% to 30% in the top ten. The germline gives CDR1 MNHEY, CDR2 SVGEGT. The CDR3 is made up of 13 amino acids. V shed 6 bases, J shed 6 bases, and the junction held 4 bases outside the gene matches. The sequenced material came from blood, either unsorted or a sorted T cell fraction (not recorded which). The chain carries TRBV6-2 or TRBV6-3 and TRBJ1-2; 10 nucleotides match TRBD1. This TCR was recovered from a human donor who was either an allogeneic HSCT recipient or a stem cell or donor lymphocyte infusion donor (not recorded which). It is not recorded whose cells these are; they may come from a transplant donor. The CDR3 DNA is TGTGCCAGCAGCCCGACAGGGGGCCATGGCTACACCTTC. Amino acid sequence: CASSPTGGHGYTF.